The source of this TCR beta chain is a study of PD-L1 blockade in urothelial cancer. Study background: Blood gave a median about 140,000 T cells.

CDR3 size: 15 residues. CDR1 and CDR2 (germline): SGHKS, YYEKEE (reference sequence). The ends lost 0 bases at V and 4 bases at J; junction bases unmatched: 2. Time point noted: pretreatment peripheral blood. Using immunoSEQ multiplex PCR, the repertoire was profiled, and TCRdb retains in-frame clones only, with some absent. The profile shows tens of thousands of clones, roughly 79% of them singletons. This chain links TRBV5-5 with TRBJ2-2; 8 nucleotides align to TRBD1. Source: PBMCs, taken around atezolizumab (anti-PD-L1) treatment. This TCR derives from a man in his 70s with urothelial cancer. CDR3 nucleotide sequence: TGTGCCAGCAGCTTGGTCCAGGGGGCCACCGGGGAGCTGTTTTTT. It specifies CASSLVQGATGELFF.